The TCR beta chain described here comes from a study of blood T cells in healthy people across ages. Study-level background: Template-switching capture recovered about one barcoded beta molecule per two T cells.

J was trimmed by 4 bases and V by 2 bases; bases with no gene match: 7. The germline gives CDR1 SGHVT, CDR2 SQSDAQ. This CDR3 is 16 amino acids long. Primed by a sample-barcoded 5' primer and a J-beta primer mix, a second PCR proceeded for 7 to 11 cycles. TCRdb re-derived calls from the 5' RACE reads in MiXCR, one entry per CDR3 protein. The sample holds hundreds of thousands of distinct CDR3 sequences, around 32% seen once. Ten or more counts support this clonotype. The origin of this receptor is a woman older than 75 in good health. The specimen sequenced was blood. The chain uses TRBV7-4 and TRBJ1-5, with 8 bases identical to TRBD1. The CDR3 region has the DNA TGTGCCAGCAGCTTACGCGCAGGGGGCGCGAATCAGCCCCAGCATTTT. It translates to CASSLRAGGANQPQHF.